Below, 6 T cell receptor beta chains from the same sample are listed, as sequenced in a study of CD8+CD57+ T cells in acquired aplastic anemia. The template for TCR beta VDJ and CDR3 sequence profiling was genomic DNA. TCRdb re-derived calls from the reads in MiXCR, one entry per CDR3 protein. The sample comprises 400,000 to 450,000 distinct CDR3 sequences, about two thirds of which are singletons, and 3% to 5% rests with the top ten. What was sequenced was sorted CD4+, CD8+, or CD8+CD57+ T cells (not recorded which) from PBMCs. These receptors were obtained from a human donor in good health, serving as a control.

Concerning this clonotype: It is likely a read error, because the conserved phenylalanine at the end of the CDR3 is missing. This chain links TRBV7-3 with TRBJ2-7; the D is unclear. This CDR3 has 13 amino acids. Germline V gives CDR1 SGHTA, CDR2 FQGTGA. In DNA, the CDR3 is TGCGCCAGCAGCTTGGTAGCTGGATGCGAGCAGTACTTG. This gives the protein CASSLVAGCEQYL.

In regard to this clonotype: The conserved phenylalanine or tryptophan is not found at the CDR3 terminus, so this likely reflects a read error. No DNA is shown, since the ends of the CDR3 on it are uncertain; the CDR3 is the one TCRdb lists. The rearrangement uses TRBV7-8 and TRBJ1-2; TRBD1 reflects the table's D call only, with no check against the DNA. Termini included, the CDR3 measures 13 amino acids. Germline-derived CDR1 and CDR2 are SGHVS and FQNEAQ. The CDR3 reads CASREQGGYTFGS.

The rearrangement uses TRBV29-1 and TRBJ1-6; no firm D call. The CDR3 runs to 15 residues. Germline CDR1 is SQVTM and CDR2 is ANQGSEA. The CDR3 loop is CRPYDGGSRNSPLHF. Written as DNA, the CDR3 is TGCAGGCCCTATGATGGCGGCAGCCGTAATTCACCCCTCCACTTT.

The V and J genes are TRBV24-1 and TRBJ1-6; the D is unclear. The length of the CDR3 is 13 residues. Germline CDR1 KGHDR, CDR2 SFDVKD. Trimming stripped 5 bases from V and 9 bases from J, with 10 bases between. CDR3 in DNA: TGTGCCACCAGTGGGGGTAATGGTTCACCCCTCCACTTT. This sequence encodes CATSGGNGSPLHF.

On this clonotype itself: As the CDR3 is not closed by the conserved phenylalanine or tryptophan, this likely results from a read error. It is unclear where the CDR3 begins or ends on the DNA, so no DNA is shown, and the CDR3 is as TCRdb lists it. This chain links TRBV2 with TRBJ1-6; the table's D call of TRBD1 was not tested on the DNA. Including both end residues, the CDR3 is 15 amino acids long. The germline CDR1 and CDR2 sequences are SNHLY and FYNNEI. CDR3 amino acids: CASTWTAGMNYPLDL.

This clonotype came up a few times. CDR3 DNA: TGTGCCACCAGGGGACAGGGTCGTCCAACGATCCTTTATGGCTACACCTTC. Its protein is CATRGQGRPTILYGYTF. The rearrangement links TRBV24-1 to TRBJ1-2, with TRBD1 identical over 9 bases. The germline V gene encodes CDR1 KGHDR and CDR2 SFDVKD. The J segment lost 5 bases and the V segment lost 7 bases, leaving 16 bases of the junction unmatched. This CDR3 region has 17 residues.